This paragraph covers one T cell receptor (beta chain) sequence. Its antigen is not identified. This sample is part of a study of beta chain features in type 1 diabetes. CDR1 is LGHNA and CDR2 is YNFKEQ in the germline V gene. The V gene lost 0 bases and the J gene lost 8 bases, with 18 bases spanning the gap. This CDR3 spans 16 amino acids. General study findings and limits: Shorter TCRB CDR3s, moderately but significantly so, marked every one of the four CD4+ subsets in Type 1 diabetes patients.

Investigators reverse transcribed all isolated RNA, so they sequenced expressed TCRB transcripts. Assay used: immunoSEQ multiplex PCR; TCRdb lists only in-frame clones, some missing. The table lists 600,000 to 700,000 clones, 9.5% to 15% of them singletons. Sequenced input: naive CD4+ T cells from blood. The chain is built from TRBV4-2 and TRBJ2-3; possibly TRBD1 for D (6 bases). This clonotype originated in a man aged 30 to 45 with type 1 diabetes. The CDR3: CASSQETGRGKSTQYF. The DNA for the CDR3 is TGTGCCAGCAGCCAAGAGACCGGCAGGGGAAAGAGTACGCAGTATTTT.